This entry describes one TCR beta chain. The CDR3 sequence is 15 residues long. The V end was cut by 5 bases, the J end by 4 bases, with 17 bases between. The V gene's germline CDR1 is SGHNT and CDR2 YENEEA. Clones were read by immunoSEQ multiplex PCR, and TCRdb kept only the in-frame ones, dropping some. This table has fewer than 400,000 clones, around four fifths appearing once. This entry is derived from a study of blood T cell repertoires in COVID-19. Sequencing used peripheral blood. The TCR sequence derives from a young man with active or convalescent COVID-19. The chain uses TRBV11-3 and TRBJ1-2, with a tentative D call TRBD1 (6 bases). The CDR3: CASSAVRGRGYGYTF. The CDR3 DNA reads TGTGCCAGCAGCGCAGTCCGGGGCAGGGGCTATGGCTACACCTTC.